One sample yielded the 18 T cell receptor beta chains listed below, sequenced in a study of shared clonotypes between healthy human individuals. It was CD45RO-negative cells, positively selected for CCR7, that made up naive CD8 cells, with terminally differentiated effector memory CD45RA+ cells excluded. Here immunoSEQ multiplex PCR was the method, and the copy in TCRdb shows in-frame clones only, minus some. The repertoire holds around 650,000 clones, 95% to 97% seen once, with less than 0.12% in the top ten. Sequenced sample: naive CD8+ T cells sorted from blood. The receptors stem from a woman aged 30 to 39 in good health.

V usage is TRBV6-1 and J usage is TRBJ2-5, with 11 bases that match TRBD2. This CDR3 region has 16 residues. CDR1 and CDR2 from the germline V gene are MNHNS and SASEGT. V lost 4 bases, J lost 5 bases, and 9 bases stayed unmatched. CDR3 residues: CASSVSGRADGETQYF. DNA of the CDR3: TGTGCCAGCAGTGTTAGCGGGAGGGCGGATGGGGAGACCCAGTACTTC.

The genes are TRBV7-9 and TRBJ2-7; D is undetermined. The germline V gene encodes CDR1 SEHNR and CDR2 FQNEAQ (reference sequence). The V gene lost 3 bases and the J gene lost 5 bases, with 5 bases spanning the gap. The CDR3 is 11 amino acids. CDR3 region: CASSFTNEQYF. CDR3 nucleotide sequence: TGTGCCAGCAGCTTCACGAACGAGCAGTACTTC.

Notes on this clone: One end of the junction is discordant with germline, which a read error may explain. The sample carries other DNA sequences with the same CDR3. This chain links TRBV2 with TRBJ2-7; TRBD1 matches 8 bases. CDR1 and CDR2 from the germline V gene are SNHLY and FYNNEI. This CDR3 is 13 amino acids long. CDR3: CASRDRVGYEQYF. CDR3 coding DNA: TGTGCCAGCAGGGACAGGGTGGGGTACGAACAGTACTTC.

This rearrangement joins TRBV6-4 to TRBJ2-2; D may be TRBD2 (5 bases). Germline lookup yields CDR1 MRHNA and CDR2 SNTAGT. The length of the CDR3 is 13 residues. V shed 3 bases and J shed 4 bases, with 6 bases lying between them. CDR3 residues: CASSEAGTGELFF. Here the CDR3 DNA reads TGTGCCAGCAGTGAGGCGGGCACCGGGGAGCTGTTTTTT.

The chain is built from TRBV15 and TRBJ2-1, with a possible D match to TRBD2 (7 bases). Trimming cost V 2 bases and J 5 bases, with 19 bases left between them. Germline V CDR1 and CDR2: LNHNV, YYDKDF (reference sequence). The CDR3 spans 17 residues. CDR3 nucleotides: TGTGCCACCAGCAGAAGTGGGGGCGGGAGATTGAACAATGAGCAGTTCTTC. Translating gives CATSRSGGGRLNNEQFF.

The CDR3 loop reads CASSQDRISGANVLTF. CDR3 sequence (DNA): TGTGCCAGCAGCCAGGACAGGATCTCTGGGGCCAACGTCCTGACTTTC. The V and J genes are TRBV14 and TRBJ2-6; 7 bases are a match to TRBD1. Germline CDR1 is SGHDN and CDR2 is FVKESK. The trim removed 3 bases at V and 0 bases at J, leaving 2 bases unmatched. The CDR3 sequence is 16 residues long.

The J gene is TRBJ2-1, the V gene TRBV13, with D possibly being TRBD1 or TRBD2 (5 bases each). In germline, CDR1 is PRHDT, CDR2 FYEKMQ (reference sequence). The length of the CDR3 is 12 residues. With 5 bases removed from V and 11 bases from J, the gap between germline ends came to 13 bases. In DNA, the CDR3 is TGTGCCAGCAGCACGGGACGGAATCAGCAGTTCTTC. Protein: CASSTGRNQQFF.

The chain has TRBV14 and TRBJ2-7; the D is unclear. V lost 1 base to trimming and J lost 2 bases, with 12 bases between them. Germline-derived CDR1 and CDR2 are SGHDN and FVKESK. The CDR3 extends over 15 amino acids. The CDR3 region is CASSQAWVNTYEQYF. The DNA for the CDR3 is TGTGCCAGCAGCCAAGCGTGGGTAAATACCTACGAGCAGTACTTC.

This chain uses TRBV27 with TRBJ2-3; 9 bases align to TRBD2. The CDR3 has 14 residues. Germline V gene data show CDR1 as MNHEY and CDR2 as SMNVEV (reference sequence). Trimming at V came to 6 bases and at J to 5 bases, leaving 6 bases not matched to a gene. CDR3 sequence reads: CASSPGLAGDTQYF. Here the CDR3 DNA reads TGTGCCAGCAGCCCGGGACTAGCAGGAGATACGCAGTATTTT.

For this clone: Other nucleotide sequences in the sample specify the same CDR3. The V gene is TRBV28, the J gene TRBJ2-5, with 12 positions matching TRBD1. CDR3 length: 15 residues. Germline V gene data show CDR1 as MDHEN and CDR2 as SYDVKM. The V gene end was trimmed by 4 bases and the J gene end by 4 bases; junction bases not matched to a gene: 4. Here the CDR3 DNA reads TGTGCCAGCAGTTCCCGGGACAGGGGGCGAGAGACCCAGTACTTC. It specifies CASSSRDRGRETQYF.

The V call is TRBV28, the J call TRBJ2-7; D is uncertain. CDR3 length equals 11 residues. Trimming removed 4 bases at V and 3 bases at J, with 4 bases between. The germline V gene has CDR1 MDHEN and CDR2 SYDVKM. The CDR3, as DNA: TGTGCCAGCAGTTCATACTACGAGCAGTACTTC. The encoded protein is CASSSYYEQYF.

The J gene is TRBJ2-2, the V gene TRBV7-9; 10 bases are shared with TRBD1. J lost 2 bases, V lost 1 base, and 7 bases had no gene match. This CDR3 has 18 amino acids. Looked up from germline, CDR1 is SEHNR and CDR2 is FQNEAQ (reference sequence). CDR3 in DNA: TGTGCCAGCAGCTTAGTAGGCCGGACAGGGGGAAACACCGGGGAGCTGTTTTTT. Encoded protein: CASSLVGRTGGNTGELFF.

The chain uses TRBV19 and TRBJ2-1; 11 bases align to TRBD2. The germline V gene has CDR1 LNHDA and CDR2 SQIVND (reference sequence). J gave up 2 bases and V 5 bases, and 8 bases lay outside the gene matches. This CDR3 region has 17 residues. CDR3 loop: CASSALLAGGAYNEQFF. The DNA for the CDR3 is TGTGCCAGTAGTGCCCTGCTAGCGGGAGGAGCCTACAATGAGCAGTTCTTC.

The chain has TRBV5-1 and TRBJ2-2; TRBD2 matches at 7 bases. This CDR3 region has 17 residues. CDR1 is SGHRS, CDR2 YFSETQ, per germline. V dropped 5 bases and J dropped 4; count of bases not matched to a gene: 14. The CDR3 DNA follows: TGCGCCAGCAGTTTCAGGTCGGCGGGAGAAGCCACCGGGGAGCTGTTTTTT. Encoded protein: CASSFRSAGEATGELFF.

The V and J genes are TRBV15 and TRBJ2-1; the match to TRBD2 covers 7 bases. Trimming removed 1 base from V and 5 bases from J; junction bases left unmatched: 5. CDR3 length equals 15 residues. Per the germline V gene, CDR1 is LNHNV and CDR2 is YYDKDF (reference sequence). CDR3 in DNA: TGTGCCACCAGCAGAGGCGGGAGTAGCGACAATGAGCAGTTCTTC. Translation: CATSRGGSSDNEQFF.

The rearrangement joins TRBV19 to TRBJ2-1; D remains unclear. The CDR3 is 15 amino acids. Germline assignment: CDR1 LNHDA and CDR2 SQIVND (reference sequence). V lost 2 bases and J 0 bases, leaving 8 bases between the germline ends. CDR3 DNA sequence: TGTGCCAGTAGTATATCTTGGGGCTCCTACAATGAGCAGTTCTTC. Translation: CASSISWGSYNEQFF.

For the CDR3, the DNA is TGCAGCGCGGCCGGGACTAGCGGGACGAGGGAAGAGACCCAGTACTTC. The encoded protein is CSAAGTSGTREETQYF. This chain joins TRBV29-1 and TRBJ2-5, with 13 bases fitting TRBD2. Germline CDR1 reads SQVTM; CDR2 reads ANQGSEA. This CDR3 spans 16 amino acids. V was clipped by 7 bases and J by 3 bases; unmatched bases: 11.

As DNA, the CDR3 is TGTGCCAGCTCATTCACAGGGGGACGGTCCTACAATGAGCAGTTCTTC. Encoded protein: CASSFTGGRSYNEQFF. V and J are TRBV18 and TRBJ2-1; TRBD1 matches 8 bases. V was clipped by 5 bases and J by 1 base; unmatched bases: 7. Germline lookup yields CDR1 KGHSH and CDR2 LQKENI. The CDR3 totals 16 residues. Based on the CDR3 plus reference TRBV18 and TRBJ2-1, the full variable domain is NAGVMQNPRHLVRRRGQEARLRCSPMKGHSHVYWYRQLPEEGLKFMVYLQKENIIDESGMPKERFSAEFPKEGPSILRIQQVVRGDSAAYFCASSFTGGRSYNEQFFGPGTRLTVL.